Each of the 22 T cell receptor beta chains below was sequenced from the same sample in a study of blood T cell repertoires in COVID-19. Clones were sequenced by immunoSEQ multiplex PCR, and TCRdb holds only the in-frame ones, with some missing. This table has 140,000 to 150,000 clones, 80% to 90% appearing once. The sample consisted of PBMCs or T cells enriched from blood (not recorded which). The receptors derive from a man in his fifties who had recovered from COVID-19.

The V gene is TRBV4-2, the J gene TRBJ1-5; 8 positions agree with TRBD1. The junction had 11 bases not matched to a gene; V was cut back by 4 bases and J by 9 bases. Germline CDR1 LGHNA, CDR2 YNFKEQ. The CDR3 has 15 amino acids. The CDR3, as DNA: TGTGCCAGCAGCCCCGGGACAGGCACCTATGGGCCCCAGCATTTT. Encoded protein: CASSPGTGTYGPQHF.

This clone was counted a few times. The chain recombines TRBV7-2 with TRBJ1-2; 11 bases agree with TRBD1. Germline V CDR1 and CDR2: SGHTA, FQGNSA. After removal of 6 bases from V and 8 bases from J, the junction contained 11 bases not matched to a gene. The length of the CDR3 is 15 residues. CDR3 bases: TGTGCCAGCAGTTTTTCCGGGACAGGGGGTGAGGGCTACACCTTC. Amino acids: CASSFSGTGGEGYTF.

This chain connects TRBV6-5 to TRBJ2-3; possible D gene TRBD2, 5 bases. CDR1 is MNHEY, CDR2 SVGAGI, per germline. Trimming cost V 6 bases and J 2 bases, with 12 bases left between them. This CDR3 contains 14 residues. The CDR3: CASRRVGVTDTQYF. DNA for the CDR3: TGTGCCAGCAGGAGAGTCGGGGTCACAGATACGCAGTATTTT.

CDR3 region: CASSTHRQTETQYF. CDR3 sequence (DNA): TGTGCCAGCAGTACCCATAGACAGACAGAGACCCAGTACTTC. The J gene is TRBJ2-5, the V gene TRBV6-5, with D possibly being TRBD1 (5 bases). Germline V CDR1 and CDR2: MNHEY, SVGAGI. Trimming stripped 5 bases from V and 4 bases from J, with 14 bases between. CDR3 size: 14 residues.

This clone was counted only a few times. The chain couples TRBV7-2 to TRBJ1-5; D remains unclear. The CDR3 covers 13 residues. Germline-derived CDR1 and CDR2 are SGHTA and FQGNSA. V lost 4 bases and J lost 3, with 7 bases in between. The CDR3 DNA follows: TGTGCCAGCAGCTCCAGCGTCAATCAGCCCCAGCATTTT. It translates to CASSSSVNQPQHF.

The chain couples TRBV6-6 to TRBJ2-2; 13 bases match TRBD2. The length of the CDR3 is 18 residues. The germline V gene has CDR1 MNHNY and CDR2 SVGAGI (reference sequence). Unmatched junction bases numbered 11, after V lost 6 bases and J lost 4 bases. The CDR3 spells CASSTTSGGAGSTGELFF. As DNA, the CDR3 is TGTGCCAGCAGCACAACTAGCGGGGGGGCCGGTAGCACCGGGGAGCTGTTTTTT.

The genes are TRBV11-2 and TRBJ2-3; no firm D call. This CDR3 is built from 12 residues. Trimming cost V 1 base and J 5 bases, with 4 bases left between them. CDR1 and CDR2 from the germline V gene are SGHAT and FQNNGV. The CDR3 loop reads CASSLGVDTQYF. In DNA, the CDR3 is TGTGCCAGCAGCTTAGGAGTAGATACGCAGTATTTT. The whole variable domain, filled in from reference TRBV11-2 and TRBJ2-3, reads EAGVAQSPRYKIIEKRQSVAFWCNPISGHATLYWYQQILGQGPKLLIQFQNNGVVDDSQLPKDRFSAERLKGVDSTLKIQPAKLEDSAVYLCASSLGVDTQYFGPGTRLTVL.

The rearrangement uses TRBV18 and TRBJ1-4; D gene ambiguous. The V end was cut by 3 bases, the J end by 3 bases, with 14 bases between. The CDR3 runs to 16 residues. CDR1 is KGHSH, CDR2 LQKENI, per germline. The CDR3 protein is CASSPAMAAANEKLFF. The CDR3 coding sequence is TGTGCCAGCTCACCCGCAATGGCGGCCGCTAATGAAAAACTGTTTTTT. Full variable domain (missing parts from reference TRBV18 and TRBJ1-4): NAGVMQNPRHLVRRRGQEARLRCSPMKGHSHVYWYRQLPEEGLKFMVYLQKENIIDESGMPKERFSAEFPKEGPSILRIQQVVRGDSAAYFCASSPAMAAANEKLFFGSGTQLSVL.

This sequence joins TRBV7-9 and TRBJ1-5; D uncertain. Germline assignment: CDR1 SEHNR and CDR2 FQNEAQ (reference sequence). This CDR3 is 14 amino acids long. Trimming stripped 5 bases from V and 4 bases from J, with 12 bases between. The CDR3 DNA sequence: TGTGCCAGCAGCCCGGAGGGCGCTAATCAGCCCCAGCATTTT. This sequence encodes CASSPEGANQPQHF.

The rearrangement joins TRBV7-9 to TRBJ2-2, with 7 bases fitting TRBD2. CDR1 is SEHNR, CDR2 FQNEAQ, per germline (reference sequence). J gave up 7 bases and V 5 bases, and 4 bases lay outside the gene matches. This CDR3 contains 13 residues. The chain's CDR3 is CASSRGRIGELFF. The CDR3 DNA sequence: TGTGCCAGCAGCCGCGGGAGAATCGGGGAGCTGTTTTTT.

This rearrangement joins TRBV9 to TRBJ1-1, with 7 nucleotides matching TRBD1. V trimming: 0 bases; J trimming: 4 bases; junction bases outside the gene matches: 12. The CDR3 contains 17 residues. Germline V gene sequence: CDR1 SGDLS, CDR2 YYNGEE. CDR3: CASSVGGTASWGTEAFF. Here the CDR3 DNA reads TGTGCCAGCAGCGTAGGGGGGACAGCCTCCTGGGGCACTGAAGCTTTCTTT.

In DNA form, the CDR3 reads TGTGCCACCAGTGATCGGACAGGGGGCGGGTACATTCAGTACTTC. Its protein product is CATSDRTGGGYIQYF. This chain connects TRBV24-1 to TRBJ2-4; 11 bases agree with TRBD1. Trimming at V came to 3 bases and at J to 8 bases, leaving 5 bases not matched to a gene. Per the germline V gene, CDR1 is KGHDR and CDR2 is SFDVKD. This CDR3 has 15 amino acids.

This chain links TRBV28 with TRBJ1-2; D is unresolved. The CDR3 is 10 residues long. Trimming removed 10 bases at V and 2 bases at J, with 5 bases between. Germline CDR1 and CDR2: MDHEN and SYDVKM. The CDR3 DNA reads TGTGCCACCCAAAACTATGGCTACACCTTC. This translates into CATQNYGYTF.

This chain links TRBV7-2 with TRBJ2-5; D perhaps matches TRBD1 (6 bases). The V gene's germline CDR1 is SGHTA and CDR2 FQGNSA. V lost 3 bases to trimming and J lost 1 base, with 9 bases between them. The CDR3 extends over 14 amino acids. DNA of the CDR3: TGTGCCAGCAGCTTTACCAGGGGCCAAGAGACCCAGTACTTC. Translation gives CASSFTRGQETQYF.

This clone was seen a handful of times. The genes are TRBV5-1 and TRBJ2-5; 8 nucleotides agree with TRBD2. V gave up 2 bases and J gave up 1 base; unmatched junction bases: 7. The CDR3 runs to 16 residues. The germline V gene has CDR1 SGHRS and CDR2 YFSETQ. CDR3 residues: CASSLGVAGFQETQYF. In DNA, the CDR3 is TGCGCCAGCAGCTTAGGCGTAGCGGGGTTCCAAGAGACCCAGTACTTC.

The chain links TRBV6-2 or TRBV6-3 to TRBJ1-1; D remains unclear. Trimming took off 2 bases at V and 5 bases at J, with 21 bases between the two ends. Per germline, CDR1 MNHEY and CDR2 SVGEGT. This CDR3 contains 17 residues. CDR3 amino acids: CASSYTLSNPGWTEAFF. CDR3 coding DNA: TGTGCCAGCAGTTACACTCTCTCTAATCCGGGGTGGACTGAAGCTTTCTTT.

V gene TRBV7-2 combines with J gene TRBJ2-1, with 16 bases aligning to TRBD2. The V gene end was trimmed by 4 bases and the J gene end by 7 bases; junction bases not matched to a gene: 7. Germline lookup yields CDR1 SGHTA and CDR2 FQGNSA. This CDR3 is built from 17 residues. The DNA for the CDR3 is TGTGCCAGCAGCTCCGGGACTAGCGGGGGGGCCTGGAATGAGCAGTTCTTC. Translating it yields CASSSGTSGGAWNEQFF.

The V gene is TRBV18, the J gene TRBJ2-7, with D maybe TRBD1 (6 bases). The CDR3 has 16 amino acids. Trimming cost V 5 bases and J 0 bases, with 17 bases left between them. The germline V gene has CDR1 KGHSH and CDR2 LQKENI. The CDR3 bases are TGTGCCAGCTCAAGCACGAGGGGGAGCATCTCCTACGAGCAGTACTTC. It codes for CASSSTRGSISYEQYF.

The gene calls are TRBV7-2 and TRBJ2-2, with D hard to call. The CDR3 consists of 15 residues. V lost 1 base and J 2 bases, leaving 8 bases between the germline ends. Looked up from germline, CDR1 is SGHTA and CDR2 is FQGNSA. The CDR3 DNA reads as TGTGCCAGCAGCTTAGGTTGGCAAAACACCGGGGAGCTGTTTTTT. This encodes CASSLGWQNTGELFF. The variable domain in full, with the rest retrieved from reference TRBV7-2 and TRBJ2-2, is GAGVSQSPSNKVTEKGKDVELRCDPISGHTALYWYRQSLGQGLEFLIYFQGNSAPDKSGLPSDRFSAERTGGSVSTLTIQRTQQEDSAVYLCASSLGWQNTGELFFGEGSRLTVL.

V gene TRBV5-6 combines with J gene TRBJ1-2; TRBD1 is a possible D gene (6 bases). The CDR3 runs 14 residues. The germline V gene has CDR1 SGHDT and CDR2 YYEEEE. Trimming shortened V by 4 bases and J by 8 bases, and 18 bases separated the two germline ends. The CDR3 loop is CASSQGTLIVGYTF. The DNA of the CDR3 is TGTGCCAGCAGCCAGGGGACATTAATAGTAGGCTACACCTTC.

The rearrangement links TRBV30 to TRBJ1-2; 8 nucleotides align to TRBD1. J was trimmed by 4 bases and V by 3 bases; bases with no gene match: 7. CDR1 is GTSNPN, CDR2 SVGIG, per germline (reference sequence). The CDR3 consists of 14 residues. CDR3 loop: CAWSDTGTGYGYTF. CDR3 nucleotide sequence: TGTGCCTGGAGCGATACCGGGACAGGCTATGGCTACACCTTC.

Of note for this clone: This same CDR3 is encoded by further DNA sequences in the sample. The J gene is TRBJ1-5, the V gene TRBV3-1 (or the pseudogene TRBV3-2); 10 positions agree with TRBD1. The CDR3 is 14 amino acids. Germline assignment: CDR1 LGHDT and CDR2 YNNKEL (reference sequence). With 5 bases clipped from V and 5 bases from J, the junction kept 3 bases outside the gene matches. CDR3 protein: CASSLGQGYQPQHF. CDR3 nucleotides: TGTGCCAGCAGCTTGGGACAGGGGTATCAGCCCCAGCATTTT.